This T cell receptor (beta chain) appears in the sequencing data of a study of response to subunit inactivated influenza vaccine. CDR3 size: 11 residues. V was trimmed by 8 bases and J by 5 bases, leaving 9 bases between them. In germline, CDR1 is MNHEY, CDR2 SMNVEV (reference sequence). MiXCR, run by TCRdb on the RT-PCR reads, gives a single entry per CDR3 protein. The sample lists under 850,000 distinct CDR3 sequences, approximately 18% occurring once. The origin of this receptor is a man aged 50 or older who received an inactivated influenza vaccine. The chain is built from TRBV27 and TRBJ1-2; TRBD1 might be the D (5 bases). The sequences come from PBMCs from blood, collected 5 to 6 days after vaccination. In DNA form, the CDR3 reads TGTGCCAGCTGTTCAGGGTATGGCTACACCTTC. It codes for CASCSGYGYTF.